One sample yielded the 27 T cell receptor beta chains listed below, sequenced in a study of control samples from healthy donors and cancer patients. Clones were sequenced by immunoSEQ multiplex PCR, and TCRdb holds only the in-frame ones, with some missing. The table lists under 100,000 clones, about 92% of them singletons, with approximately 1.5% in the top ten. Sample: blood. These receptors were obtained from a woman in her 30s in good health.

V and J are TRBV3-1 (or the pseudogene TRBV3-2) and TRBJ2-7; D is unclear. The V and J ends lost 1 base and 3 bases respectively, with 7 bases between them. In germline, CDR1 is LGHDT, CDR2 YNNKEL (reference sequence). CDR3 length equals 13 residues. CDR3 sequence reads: CASSQGIYYEQYF. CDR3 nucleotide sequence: TGTGCCAGCAGCCAAGGGATTTACTACGAGCAGTACTTC.

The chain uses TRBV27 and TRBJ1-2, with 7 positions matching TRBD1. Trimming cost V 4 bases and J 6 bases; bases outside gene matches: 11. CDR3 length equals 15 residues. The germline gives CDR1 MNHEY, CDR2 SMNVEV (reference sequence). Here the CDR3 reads CASSSYRGGGHGYTF. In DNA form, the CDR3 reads TGTGCCAGCAGTTCCTACCGTGGAGGGGGCCATGGCTACACCTTC.

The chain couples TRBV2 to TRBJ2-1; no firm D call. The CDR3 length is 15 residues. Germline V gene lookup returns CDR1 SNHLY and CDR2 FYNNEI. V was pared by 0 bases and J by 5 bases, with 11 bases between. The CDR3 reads CASSEAGFLDNEQFF. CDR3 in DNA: TGTGCCAGCAGTGAAGCGGGATTTCTTGACAATGAGCAGTTCTTC.

The CDR3 sequence: CASSWGTSVSNEQFF. As DNA, the CDR3 is TGTGCCAGCAGCTGGGGGACTAGCGTTAGCAATGAGCAGTTCTTC. The rearrangement joins TRBV11-3 to TRBJ2-1; 10 nucleotides match TRBD2. The CDR3 runs to 15 residues. With 4 bases clipped from V and 6 bases from J, the junction kept 6 bases outside the gene matches. Germline V CDR1 and CDR2: SGHNT, YENEEA.

CDR3 nucleotides: TGTGCCATCAGTGAGTCGATGCTGGCGGAGAAGGCCCAGCCCCAGCATTTT. It yields the protein CAISESMLAEKAQPQHF. The gene calls are TRBV10-3 and TRBJ1-5; D not resolved. With 0 bases removed from V and 7 bases from J, the gap between germline ends came to 19 bases. There are 17 residues in the CDR3. The germline V gene has CDR1 ENHRY and CDR2 SYGVKD.

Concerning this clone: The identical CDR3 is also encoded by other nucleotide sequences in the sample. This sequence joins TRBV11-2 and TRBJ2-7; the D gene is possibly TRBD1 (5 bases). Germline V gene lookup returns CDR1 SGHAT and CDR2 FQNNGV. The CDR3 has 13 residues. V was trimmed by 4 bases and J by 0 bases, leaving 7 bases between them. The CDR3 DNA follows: TGTGCCAGCAGCTCAGGGTACTCCTACGAGCAGTACTTC. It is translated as CASSSGYSYEQYF.

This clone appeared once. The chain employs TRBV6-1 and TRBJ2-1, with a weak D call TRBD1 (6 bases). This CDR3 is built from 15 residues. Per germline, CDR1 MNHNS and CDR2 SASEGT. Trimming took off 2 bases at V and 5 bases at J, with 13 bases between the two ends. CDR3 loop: CASSEYQGRNNEQFF. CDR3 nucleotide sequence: TGTGCCAGCAGTGAATATCAGGGGAGAAACAATGAGCAGTTCTTC.

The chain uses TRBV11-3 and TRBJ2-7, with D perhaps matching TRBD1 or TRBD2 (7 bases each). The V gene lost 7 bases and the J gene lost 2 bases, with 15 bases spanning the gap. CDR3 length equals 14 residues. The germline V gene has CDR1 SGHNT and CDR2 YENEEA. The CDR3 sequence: CASMGGTATYEQYF. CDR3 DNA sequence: TGTGCCAGCATGGGGGGGACAGCAACCTACGAGCAGTACTTC.

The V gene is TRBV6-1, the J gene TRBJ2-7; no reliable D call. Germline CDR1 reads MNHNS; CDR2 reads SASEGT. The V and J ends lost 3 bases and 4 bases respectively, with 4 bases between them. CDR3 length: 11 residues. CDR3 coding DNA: TGTGCCAGCAGTGAGCGTTACGAGCAGTACTTC. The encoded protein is CASSERYEQYF.

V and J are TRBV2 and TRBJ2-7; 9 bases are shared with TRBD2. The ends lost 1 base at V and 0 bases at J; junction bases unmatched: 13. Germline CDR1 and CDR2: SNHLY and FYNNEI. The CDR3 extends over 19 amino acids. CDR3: CASSEEGGFLAGSSYEQYF. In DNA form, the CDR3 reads TGTGCCAGCAGTGAAGAGGGGGGCTTCCTAGCGGGGAGCTCCTACGAGCAGTACTTC. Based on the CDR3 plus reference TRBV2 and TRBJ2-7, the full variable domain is EPEVTQTPSHQVTQMGQEVILRCVPISNHLYFYWYRQILGQKVEFLVSFYNNEISEKSEIFDDQFSVERPDGSNFTLKIRSTKLEDSAMYFCASSEEGGFLAGSSYEQYFGPGTRLTVT.

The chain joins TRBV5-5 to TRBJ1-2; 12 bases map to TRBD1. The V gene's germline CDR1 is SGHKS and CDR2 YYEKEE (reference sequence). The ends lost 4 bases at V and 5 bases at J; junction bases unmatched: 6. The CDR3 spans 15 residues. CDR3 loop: CASSNQGQGAYGYTF. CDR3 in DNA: TGTGCCAGCAGCAACCAGGGACAGGGGGCTTATGGCTACACCTTC.

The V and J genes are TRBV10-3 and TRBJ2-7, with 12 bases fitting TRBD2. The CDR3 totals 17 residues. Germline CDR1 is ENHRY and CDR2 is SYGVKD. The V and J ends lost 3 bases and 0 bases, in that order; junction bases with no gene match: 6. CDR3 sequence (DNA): TGTGCCATCAGTGATTTCACTAGCGGGAGGTTCTCCTACGAGCAGTACTTC. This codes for CAISDFTSGRFSYEQYF.

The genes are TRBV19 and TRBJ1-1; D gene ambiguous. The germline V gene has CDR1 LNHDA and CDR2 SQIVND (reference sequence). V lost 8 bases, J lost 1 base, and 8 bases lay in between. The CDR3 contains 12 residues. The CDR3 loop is CASLTPNTEAFF. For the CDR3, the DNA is TGTGCCAGTCTCACGCCGAACACTGAAGCTTTCTTT.

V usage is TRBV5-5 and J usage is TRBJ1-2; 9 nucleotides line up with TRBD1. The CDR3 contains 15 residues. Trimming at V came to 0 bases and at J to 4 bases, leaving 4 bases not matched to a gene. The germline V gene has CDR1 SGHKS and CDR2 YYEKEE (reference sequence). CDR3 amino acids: CASSLDGQGSYGYTF. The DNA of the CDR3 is TGTGCCAGCAGCTTGGATGGACAGGGGAGCTATGGCTACACCTTC.

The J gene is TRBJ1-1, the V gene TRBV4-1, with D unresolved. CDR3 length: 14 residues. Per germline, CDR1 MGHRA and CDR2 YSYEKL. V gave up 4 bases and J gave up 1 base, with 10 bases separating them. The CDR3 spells CASSRSLGNTEAFF. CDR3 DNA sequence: TGCGCCAGCAGCCGGTCTTTGGGGAACACTGAAGCTTTCTTT.

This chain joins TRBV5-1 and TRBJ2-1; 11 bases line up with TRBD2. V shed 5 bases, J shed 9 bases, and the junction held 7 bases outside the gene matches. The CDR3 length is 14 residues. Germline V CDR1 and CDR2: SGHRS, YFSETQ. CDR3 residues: CASSSGRALGEQFF. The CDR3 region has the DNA TGCGCCAGCAGTAGCGGGAGGGCCTTGGGTGAGCAGTTCTTC.

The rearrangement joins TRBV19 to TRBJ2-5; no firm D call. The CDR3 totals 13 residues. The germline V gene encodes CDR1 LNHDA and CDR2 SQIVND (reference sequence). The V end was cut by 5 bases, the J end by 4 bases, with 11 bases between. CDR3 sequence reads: CASSEDGRETQYF. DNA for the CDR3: TGTGCCAGTAGTGAGGACGGGCGAGAGACCCAGTACTTC.

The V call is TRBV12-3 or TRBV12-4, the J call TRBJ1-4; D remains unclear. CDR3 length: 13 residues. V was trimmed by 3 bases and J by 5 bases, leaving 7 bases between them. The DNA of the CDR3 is TGTGCCAGCAGTTTGAGGGAGAATGAAAAACTGTTTTTT. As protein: CASSLRENEKLFF.

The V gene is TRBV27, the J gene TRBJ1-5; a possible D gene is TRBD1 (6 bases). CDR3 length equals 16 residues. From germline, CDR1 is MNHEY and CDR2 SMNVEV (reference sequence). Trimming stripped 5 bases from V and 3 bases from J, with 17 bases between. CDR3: CASSSSLQGFNQPQHF. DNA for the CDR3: TGTGCCAGCAGTAGCAGCCTACAGGGTTTCAATCAGCCCCAGCATTTT.

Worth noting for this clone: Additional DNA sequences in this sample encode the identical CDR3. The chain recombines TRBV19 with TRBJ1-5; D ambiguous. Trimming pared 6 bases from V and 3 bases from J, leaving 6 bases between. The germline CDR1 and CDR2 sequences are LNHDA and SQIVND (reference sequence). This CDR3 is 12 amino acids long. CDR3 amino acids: CASRTVNQPQHF. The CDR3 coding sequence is TGTGCCAGTAGGACGGTCAATCAGCCCCAGCATTTT.

DNA of the CDR3: TGTGCCAGCATCAATAGGGACAGGGGGGCTTCCACCGGGGAGCTGTTTTTT. Protein sequence: CASINRDRGASTGELFF. The V call is TRBV12-1, the J call TRBJ2-2; TRBD1, the D gene given by the table, was not confirmed from the DNA. TRBV12-1 is a recognized pseudogene. The CDR3 has 17 amino acids.

CDR3 nucleotides: TGTGCCAGCAGCGTAGCTTCCCGTGCTGAAGCTTTCTTT. Translation: CASSVASRAEAFF. The chain joins TRBV9 to TRBJ1-1, with D unresolved. V was shortened by 0 bases and J by 6 bases, with 9 bases between the two germline ends. The CDR3 covers 13 residues. Germline assignment: CDR1 SGDLS and CDR2 YYNGEE.

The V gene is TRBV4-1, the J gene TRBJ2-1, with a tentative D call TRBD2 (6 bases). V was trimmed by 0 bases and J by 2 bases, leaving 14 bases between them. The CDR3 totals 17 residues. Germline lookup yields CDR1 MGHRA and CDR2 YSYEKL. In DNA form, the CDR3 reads TGCGCCAGCAGCCAAGATGAGTGGGAGGCTACCTACAATGAGCAGTTCTTC. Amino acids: CASSQDEWEATYNEQFF.

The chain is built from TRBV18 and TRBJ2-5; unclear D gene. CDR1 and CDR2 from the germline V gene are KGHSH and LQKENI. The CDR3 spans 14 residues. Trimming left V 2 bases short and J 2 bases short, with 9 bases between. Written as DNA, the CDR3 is TGTGCCAGCTCACCAGAGACATGGCAAGAGACCCAGTACTTC. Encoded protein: CASSPETWQETQYF.

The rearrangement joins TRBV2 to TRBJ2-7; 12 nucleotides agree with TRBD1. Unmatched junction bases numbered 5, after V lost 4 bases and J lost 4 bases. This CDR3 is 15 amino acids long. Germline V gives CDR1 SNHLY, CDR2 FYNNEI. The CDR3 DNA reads TGTGCCAGCAGTGCGGGGACAGGGGGCTTATACGAGCAGTACTTC. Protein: CASSAGTGGLYEQYF.

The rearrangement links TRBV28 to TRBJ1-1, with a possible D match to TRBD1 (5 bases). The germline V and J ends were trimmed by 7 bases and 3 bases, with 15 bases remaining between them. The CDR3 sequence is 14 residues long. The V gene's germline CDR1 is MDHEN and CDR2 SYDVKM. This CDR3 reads CASTLGGEDTEAFF. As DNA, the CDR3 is TGTGCCAGCACCCTGGGGGGGGAAGACACTGAAGCTTTCTTT. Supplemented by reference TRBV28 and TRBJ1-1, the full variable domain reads DVKVTQSSRYLVKRTGEKVFLECVQDMDHENMFWYRQDPGLGLRLIYFSYDVKMKEKGDIPEGYSVSREKKERFSLILESASTNQTSMYLCASTLGGEDTEAFFGQGTRLTVV.

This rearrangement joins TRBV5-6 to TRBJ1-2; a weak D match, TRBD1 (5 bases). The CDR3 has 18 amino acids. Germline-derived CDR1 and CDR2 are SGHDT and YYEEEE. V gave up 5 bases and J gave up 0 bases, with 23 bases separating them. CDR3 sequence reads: CASRSGLWARGANYGYTF. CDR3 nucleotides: TGTGCCAGCAGGTCCGGCTTGTGGGCGAGGGGAGCTAACTATGGCTACACCTTC.